This T cell receptor (beta chain) derives from a study of regulatory T cells in long-lasting Graves disease. Through Arm-PCR of CDR3 regions and iRepertoire HTBI primers, TCR beta libraries were built. A single record per CDR3 protein comes from TCRdb applying MiXCR to the multiplex PCR reads. The repertoire holds approximately 470,000 distinct CDR3 sequences, with more than 20% as singletons. The sample's time point: persistent/refractory GD, antithyroid drugs over 5 years with positive TRAb. The TCR library was prepared using RNA isolated from PBMCs. This clonotype was observed many times. CDR3 length equals 13 residues. The V and J ends lost 8 bases and 4 bases respectively, with 14 bases between them. Germline V lookup: CDR1 MDHEN, CDR2 SYDVKM.

The sequencing used peripheral blood mononuclear cells (PBMCs), collected when the disease was refractory, from a patient treated with antithyroid drugs. J is TRBJ1-1 and V is TRBV28, with D perhaps TRBD1 (6 bases). The TCR comes from a female donor with Graves disease. The CDR3 DNA follows: TGTGCCAGCGGATTCCACAGGGCCACTGAAGCTTTCTTT. Protein: CASGFHRATEAFF.